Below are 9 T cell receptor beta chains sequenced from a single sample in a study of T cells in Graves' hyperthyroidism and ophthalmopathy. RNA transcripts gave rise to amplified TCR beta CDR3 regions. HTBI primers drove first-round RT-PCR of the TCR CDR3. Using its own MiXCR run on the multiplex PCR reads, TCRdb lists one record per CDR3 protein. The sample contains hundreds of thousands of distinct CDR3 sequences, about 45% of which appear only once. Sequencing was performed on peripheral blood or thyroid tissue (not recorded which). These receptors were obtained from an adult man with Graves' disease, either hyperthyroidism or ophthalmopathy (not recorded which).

CDR3 amino acids: CASSIYSQNEKLFF. CDR3 DNA: TGTGCCAGTAGTATCTACAGTCAGAATGAAAAACTGTTTTTT. This chain connects TRBV19 to TRBJ1-4, with D unresolved. The CDR3 consists of 14 residues. The germline V and J ends were trimmed by 3 bases and 5 bases, with 10 bases remaining between them. CDR1 is LNHDA, CDR2 SQIVND, per germline (reference sequence).

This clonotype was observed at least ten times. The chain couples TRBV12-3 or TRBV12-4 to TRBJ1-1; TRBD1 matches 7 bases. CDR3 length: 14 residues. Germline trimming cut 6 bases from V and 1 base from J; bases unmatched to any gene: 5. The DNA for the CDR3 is TGTGCCAGCAGCTTGAGGGGGCGGAACACTGAAGCTTTCTTT. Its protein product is CASSLRGRNTEAFF.

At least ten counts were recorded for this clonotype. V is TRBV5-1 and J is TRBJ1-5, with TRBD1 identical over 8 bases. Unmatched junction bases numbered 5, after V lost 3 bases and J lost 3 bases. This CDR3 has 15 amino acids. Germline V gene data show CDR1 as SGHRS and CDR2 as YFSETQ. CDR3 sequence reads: CASSSTGDNNQPQHF. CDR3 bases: TGCGCCAGCAGCTCGACAGGGGACAACAATCAGCCCCAGCATTTT. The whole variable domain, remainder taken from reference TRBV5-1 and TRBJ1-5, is KAGVTQTPRYLIKTRGQQVTLSCSPISGHRSVSWYQQTPGQGLQFLFEYFSETQRNKGNFPGRFSGRQFSNSRSEMNVSTLELGDSALYLCASSSTGDNNQPQHFGDGTRLSIL.

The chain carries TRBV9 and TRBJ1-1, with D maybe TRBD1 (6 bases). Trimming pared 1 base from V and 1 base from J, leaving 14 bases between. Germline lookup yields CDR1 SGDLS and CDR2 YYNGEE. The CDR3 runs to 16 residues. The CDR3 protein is CASSVYTGNGNTEAFF. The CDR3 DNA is TGTGCCAGCAGCGTATATACAGGGAACGGGAACACTGAAGCTTTCTTT.

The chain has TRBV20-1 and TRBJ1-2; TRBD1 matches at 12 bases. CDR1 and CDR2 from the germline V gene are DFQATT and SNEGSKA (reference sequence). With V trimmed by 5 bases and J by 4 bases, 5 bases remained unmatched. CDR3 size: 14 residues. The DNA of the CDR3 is TGCAGTGCTTGGGACAGGGGGCTAAGCTATGGCTACACCTTC. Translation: CSAWDRGLSYGYTF.

The CDR3 DNA sequence: TGTGCCAGCAGCCAGCAGGTCGGGAACACTGAAGCTTTCTTT. Its translation is CASSQQVGNTEAFF. The rearrangement joins TRBV7-9 to TRBJ1-1; no clear D gene. The CDR3 sequence is 14 residues long. Per the germline V gene, CDR1 is SEHNR and CDR2 is FQNEAQ (reference sequence). V lost 5 bases to trimming and J lost 1 base, with 11 bases between them.

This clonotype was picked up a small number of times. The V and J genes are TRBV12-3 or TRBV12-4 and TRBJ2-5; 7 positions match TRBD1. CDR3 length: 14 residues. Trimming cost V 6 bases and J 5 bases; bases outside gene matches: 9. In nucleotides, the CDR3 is TGTGCCAGCAGCCAGACAGGGTACGGGGAGACCCAGTACTTC. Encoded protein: CASSQTGYGETQYF.

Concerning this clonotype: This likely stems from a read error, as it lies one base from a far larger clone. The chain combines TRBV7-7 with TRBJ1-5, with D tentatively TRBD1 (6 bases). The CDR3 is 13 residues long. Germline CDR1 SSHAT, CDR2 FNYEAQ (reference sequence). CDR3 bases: TGTGTTAGCAGCTTAGGAAGGGGGCAGCCCCAGCATTTT. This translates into CVSSLGRGQPQHF.

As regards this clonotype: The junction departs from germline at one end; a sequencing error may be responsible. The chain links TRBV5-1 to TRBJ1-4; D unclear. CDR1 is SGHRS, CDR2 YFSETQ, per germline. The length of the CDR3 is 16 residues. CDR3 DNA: TGCGCCAGCAGCTTGGCCTCGATTGCAACTAATGAAAAACTGTTTTTC. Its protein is CASSLASIATNEKLFF.